The clone carrying this TCR beta chain was observed a single time. Antigen specificity is unknown. V was clipped by 3 bases and J by 0 bases; unmatched bases: 3. Per germline, CDR1 SQVTM and CDR2 ANQGSEA. This CDR3 has 14 amino acids. This entry belongs to a study of cytomegalovirus exposure and HLA in healthy donors. Points from the study as a whole: The listing of 160 or so TCR beta chains classed them as cytomegalovirus-associated. Rare TCR sequences dominated, though some public TCRs recurred in many donors.

PCR primers comprised 60 Vbeta and 13 Jbeta primers. Generated by immunoSEQ multiplex PCR, the TCRdb table keeps only in-frame clones and is missing some. The data show some 150,000 clones, over 60% seen once. The clonotype comes from a woman in her thirties in good health and CMV-seronegative. Sequences were obtained from PBMCs. The rearrangement joins TRBV29-1 to TRBJ2-3; 7 nucleotides align to TRBD2. The CDR3 nucleotides read TGCAGCGTTGATGGGCGGGGGAGCACAGATACGCAGTATTTT. Protein product: CSVDGRGSTDTQYF.